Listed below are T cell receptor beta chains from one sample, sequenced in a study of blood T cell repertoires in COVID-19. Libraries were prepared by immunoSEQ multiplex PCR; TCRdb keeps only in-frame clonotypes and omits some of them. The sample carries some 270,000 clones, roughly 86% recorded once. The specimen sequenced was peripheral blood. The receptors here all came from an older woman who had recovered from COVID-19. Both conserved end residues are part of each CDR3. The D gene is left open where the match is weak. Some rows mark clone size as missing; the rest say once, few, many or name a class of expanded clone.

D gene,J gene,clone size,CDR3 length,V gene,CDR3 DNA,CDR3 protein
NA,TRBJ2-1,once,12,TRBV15,TGTGCCACCAGCGCAGGCTACAATGAGCAGTTCTTC,CATSAGYNEQFF
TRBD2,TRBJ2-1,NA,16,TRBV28,TGTGCCAGCAGTTCCCTACTAGCGGGGGGGCCTAATGAGCAGTTCTTC,CASSSLLAGGPNEQFF
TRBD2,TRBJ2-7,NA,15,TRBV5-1,TGCGCCAGCAGCTTAGGGACTAGCGGACCCTACGAGCAGTACTTC,CASSLGTSGPYEQYF
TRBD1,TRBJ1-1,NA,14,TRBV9,TGTGCCAGCAGCGTAACAGGGGCGAACACTGAAGCTTTCTTT,CASSVTGANTEAFF
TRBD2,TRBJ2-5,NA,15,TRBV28,TGTGCCAGCACCCTGGGGGGAGGGGAGGCAGAGACCCAGTACTTC,CASTLGGGEAETQYF
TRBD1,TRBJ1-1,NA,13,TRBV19,TGTGCCAGTAGTAGGACAGGGAATCTTGAAGCTTTCTTT,CASSRTGNLEAFF
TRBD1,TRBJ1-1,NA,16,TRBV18,TGTGCCAGCTCACCGCAGACAGGGGACAGGAACACTGAAGCTTTCTTT,CASSPQTGDRNTEAFF
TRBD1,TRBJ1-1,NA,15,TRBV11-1,TGTGCCAGCAGCCCCGGGACAGCCCAAAACACTGAAGCTTTCTTT,CASSPGTAQNTEAFF
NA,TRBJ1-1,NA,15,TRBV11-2,TGTGCCAGCAGCTCCCCCAGGGGACCGAACACTGAAGCTTTCTTT,CASSSPRGPNTEAFF
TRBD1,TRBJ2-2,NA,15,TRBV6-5,TGTGCCAGCAGTCACAGGGGAACCCGGTCCGGGGAGCTGTTTTTT,CASSHRGTRSGELFF
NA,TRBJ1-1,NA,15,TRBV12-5,TGTGCTAGTGGTCGTACCGGGACATTGAACACTGAAGCTTTCTTT,CASGRTGTLNTEAFF
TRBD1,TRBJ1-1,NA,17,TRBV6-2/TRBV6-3,TGTGCCAGCAGTTACTCGAGACTGGACAGGGGGAACACTGAAGCTTTCTTT,CASSYSRLDRGNTEAFF
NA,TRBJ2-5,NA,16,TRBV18,TGTGCCAGCTCACCTGGTCCGCCCCTATTACAAGAGACCCAGTACTTC,CASSPGPPLLQETQYF
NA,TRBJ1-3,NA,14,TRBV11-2,TGTGCCAGCAGCGACACACGGTCTGGAAACACCATATATTTT,CASSDTRSGNTIYF
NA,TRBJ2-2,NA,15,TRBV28,TGTGCCAGCAGTTTATCACAGTCGTTCACCGGGGAGCTGTTTTTT,CASSLSQSFTGELFF
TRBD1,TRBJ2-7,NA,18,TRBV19,TGTGCCAGTAGTATAGTCCCATTTGACCGGGACAGGTTCTACGAGCAGTACTTC,CASSIVPFDRDRFYEQYF
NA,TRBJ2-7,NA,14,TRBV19,TGTGCCAGTAGCTCGAGGGAACTTACCTACGAGCAGTACTTC,CASSSRELTYEQYF
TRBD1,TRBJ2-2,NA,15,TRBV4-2,TGTGCCAGCAGCGACAGGGGGTCGAACACCGGGGAGCTGTTTTTT,CASSDRGSNTGELFF
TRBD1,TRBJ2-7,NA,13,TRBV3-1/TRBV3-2,TGTGCCAGCAGCCTTCGAGGGGGCCACGAGCAGTACTTC,CASSLRGGHEQYF
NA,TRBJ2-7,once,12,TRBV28,TGTGCCAGCAGTCCCTTCCAGGGGAAGCAGTACTTC,CASSPFQGKQYF
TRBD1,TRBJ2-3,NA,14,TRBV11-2,TGTGCCAGCGGCAGACAGGGGGGATGGGATACGCAGTATTTT,CASGRQGGWDTQYF
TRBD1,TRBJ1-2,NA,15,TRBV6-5,TGTGCCAGTATGGGAAGACAGGGGGCGAGCTATGGCTACACCTTC,CASMGRQGASYGYTF
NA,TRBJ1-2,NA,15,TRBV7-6,TGTGCCAGCAGCTCAACCACCGGGAACTACTATGGCTACACCTTC,CASSSTTGNYYGYTF
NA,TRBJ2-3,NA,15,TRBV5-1,TGCGCCAGCAGCTTGGATAGCGGAAGCACAGATACGCAGTATTTT,CASSLDSGSTDTQYF
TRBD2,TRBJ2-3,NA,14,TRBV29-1,TGCAGCGTCGCAGCGGGGGGCCGGGGAGATACGCAGTATTTT,CSVAAGGRGDTQYF
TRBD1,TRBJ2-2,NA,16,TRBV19,TGTGCCAGTAGTGTCGACAGGGGGCTAGGCACCGGGGAGCTGTTTTTT,CASSVDRGLGTGELFF
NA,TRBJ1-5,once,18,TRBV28,TGTGCCAGCAGTTTACCAGGAGGAGGGTTAGGGAGCAATCAGCCCCAGCATTTT,CASSLPGGGLGSNQPQHF
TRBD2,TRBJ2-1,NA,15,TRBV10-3,TGTGCCATCAGTGCACAGCGGGGGGGTACAAATGAGCAGTTCTTC,CAISAQRGGTNEQFF
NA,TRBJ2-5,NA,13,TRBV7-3,TGTGCCAGCAGCTTCGCAGGGGAAGAGACCCAGTACTTC,CASSFAGEETQYF
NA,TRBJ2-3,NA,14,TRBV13,TGTGCCAGCAGCGCAGAGGAAGGTACGGATACGCAGTATTTT,CASSAEEGTDTQYF
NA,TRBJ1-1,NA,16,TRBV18,TGTGCCAGCTCAGCTACGACAGGCCCCCGGAACACTGAAGCTTTCTTT,CASSATTGPRNTEAFF
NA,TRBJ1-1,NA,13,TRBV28,TGTGCCAGCATGTCCCAGGGTCACACTGAAGCTTTCTTT,CASMSQGHTEAFF
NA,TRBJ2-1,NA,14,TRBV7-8,TGTGCCAGCAGCCGGATCAGTCAAATCAATGAGCAGTTCTTC,CASSRISQINEQFF
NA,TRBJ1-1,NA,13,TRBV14,TGTGCCAGCAGCCAAGAGTCGGAGAGTGAAGCTTTCTTT,CASSQESESEAFF
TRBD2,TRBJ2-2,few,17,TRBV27,TGTGCCAGCAGTACCTTAGGACTAGCGACCCTGACCGGGGAGCTGTTTTTT,CASSTLGLATLTGELFF
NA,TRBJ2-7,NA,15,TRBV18,TGTGCCAGCTCGCCCTCTGCCAGGGGTGGTGGCGAGCAGTACTTC,CASSPSARGGGEQYF
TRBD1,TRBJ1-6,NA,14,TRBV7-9,TGTGCCAGCAGCTCCACAGGGGGCGTTTCACCCCTCCACTTT,CASSSTGGVSPLHF
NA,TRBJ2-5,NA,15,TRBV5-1,TGCGCCAGCAGCTTAGACGGGGTGAATTTAGAGACCCAGTACTTC,CASSLDGVNLETQYF
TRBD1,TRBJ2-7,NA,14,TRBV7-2,TGTGCCAGCAGCCCACGGACAGGGCGAGACGAGCAGTACTTC,CASSPRTGRDEQYF
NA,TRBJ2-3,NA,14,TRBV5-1,TGCGCCAGCAGCTTCAGGGAACTCCTAGATACGCAGTATTTT,CASSFRELLDTQYF
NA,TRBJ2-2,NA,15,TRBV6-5,TGTGCCAGCAGTCAGCAGGGGGGTATAACCGGGGAGCTGTTTTTT,CASSQQGGITGELFF
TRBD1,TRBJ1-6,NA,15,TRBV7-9,TGTGCCAGCAGCCGAGAGACAGGGGGCGCTTCACCCCTCCACTTT,CASSRETGGASPLHF
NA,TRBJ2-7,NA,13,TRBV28,TGTGCCAGCAGTTATGGCGGGGACTACGAGCAGTACTTC,CASSYGGDYEQYF
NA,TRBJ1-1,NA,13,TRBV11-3,TGTGCCAGCAGCTTATCGGTGAACACTGAAGCTTTCTTT,CASSLSVNTEAFF